This entry describes one T cell receptor (beta chain). Its antigen is unidentified. Measured with immunoSEQ multiplex PCR; TCRdb has only the in-frame clones, and not every one. The top ten hold around 5.2% of the sample, which has over 85,000 clones, approximately 87% seen once. These data belong to a study of OX40 agonist ivuxolimab in advanced cancers. Germline CDR1 SGDLS, CDR2 YYNGEE. V lost 1 base and J lost 7; bases outside the gene matches: 5. CDR3 length equals 14 residues. Notes on the study in general: The study observed clonal expansion of CD4+ and CD8+ blood T cells by week 6 at 0.1 to 3.0 mg/kg.

This chain connects TRBV9 to TRBJ1-1; TRBD1 matches 9 bases. This TCR derives from an adult with an advanced solid tumor such as melanoma, head and neck, liver or kidney cancer. The source material was CD4+ or CD8+ T cells sorted from blood, sampled in a trial of the OX40 agonist ivuxolimab. The CDR3: CASSVLQGAGEAFF. The DNA for the CDR3 is TGTGCCAGCAGCGTACTACAGGGGGCAGGTGAAGCTTTCTTT.